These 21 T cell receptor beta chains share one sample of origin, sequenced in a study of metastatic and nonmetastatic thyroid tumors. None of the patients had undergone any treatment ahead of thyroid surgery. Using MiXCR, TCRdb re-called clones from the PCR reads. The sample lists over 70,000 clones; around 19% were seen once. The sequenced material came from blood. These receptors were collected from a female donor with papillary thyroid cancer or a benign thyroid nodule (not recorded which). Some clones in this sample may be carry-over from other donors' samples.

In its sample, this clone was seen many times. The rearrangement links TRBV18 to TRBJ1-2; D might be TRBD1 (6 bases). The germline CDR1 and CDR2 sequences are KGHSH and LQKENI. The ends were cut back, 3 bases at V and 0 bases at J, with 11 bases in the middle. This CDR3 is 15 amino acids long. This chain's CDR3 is CASSPPGTPNYGYTF. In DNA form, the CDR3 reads TGTGCCAGCTCACCTCCCGGGACACCTAACTATGGCTACACCTTC.

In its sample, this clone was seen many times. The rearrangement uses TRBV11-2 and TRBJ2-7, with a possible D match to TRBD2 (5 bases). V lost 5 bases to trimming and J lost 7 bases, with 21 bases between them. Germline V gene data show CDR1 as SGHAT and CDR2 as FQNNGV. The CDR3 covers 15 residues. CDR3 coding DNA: TGTGCCAGCAGCCAGAACGTTCTCCGGGATGGAGAGCAGTACTTC. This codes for CASSQNVLRDGEQYF.

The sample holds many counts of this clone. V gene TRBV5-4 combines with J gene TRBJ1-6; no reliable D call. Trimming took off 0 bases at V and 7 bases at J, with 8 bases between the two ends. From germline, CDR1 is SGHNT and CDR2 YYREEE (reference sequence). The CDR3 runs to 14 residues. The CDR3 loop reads CASSLGLPNSPLHF. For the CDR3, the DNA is TGTGCCAGCAGCTTGGGGCTTCCCAATTCACCCCTCCACTTT.

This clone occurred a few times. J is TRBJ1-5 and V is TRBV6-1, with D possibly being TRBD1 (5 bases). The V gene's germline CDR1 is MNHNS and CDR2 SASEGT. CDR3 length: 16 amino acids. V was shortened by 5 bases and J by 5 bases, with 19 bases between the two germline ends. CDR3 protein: CASSHRWTGPDQPQHF. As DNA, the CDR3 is TGTGCCAGCAGTCACCGTTGGACGGGACCGGATCAGCCCCAGCATTTT.

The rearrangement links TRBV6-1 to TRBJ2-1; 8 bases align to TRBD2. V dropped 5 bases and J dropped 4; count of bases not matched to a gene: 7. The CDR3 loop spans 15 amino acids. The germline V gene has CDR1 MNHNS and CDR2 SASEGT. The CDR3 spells CASSSGRVLYNEQFF. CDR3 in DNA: TGTGCCAGCAGTAGCGGGAGAGTTCTATACAATGAGCAGTTCTTC.

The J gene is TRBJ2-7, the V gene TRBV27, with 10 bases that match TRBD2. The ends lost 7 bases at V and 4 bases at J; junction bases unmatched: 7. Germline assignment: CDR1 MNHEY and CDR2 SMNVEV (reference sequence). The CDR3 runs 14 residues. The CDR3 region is CASTSGGGYYEQYF. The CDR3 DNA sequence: TGTGCCAGCACTAGCGGGGGCGGATATTACGAGCAGTACTTC.

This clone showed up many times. In nucleotides, the CDR3 is TGTGCCTGGAGAGCGGGGGGAGGCACTGAAGCTTTCTTT. Protein: CAWRAGGGTEAFF. This chain joins TRBV30 and TRBJ1-1; weak D call: TRBD1 (5 bases). The CDR3 has 13 amino acids. Germline values: CDR1 GTSNPN, CDR2 SVGIG (reference sequence). V gave up 3 bases and J gave up 4 bases, with 12 bases separating them. The full variable domain, rest sourced from reference TRBV30 and TRBJ1-1, is SQTIHQWPATLVQPVGSPLSLECTVEGTSNPNLYWYRQAAGRGLQLLFYSVGIGQISSEVPQNLSASRPQDRQFILSSKKLLLSDSGFYLCAWRAGGGTEAFFGQGTRLTVV.

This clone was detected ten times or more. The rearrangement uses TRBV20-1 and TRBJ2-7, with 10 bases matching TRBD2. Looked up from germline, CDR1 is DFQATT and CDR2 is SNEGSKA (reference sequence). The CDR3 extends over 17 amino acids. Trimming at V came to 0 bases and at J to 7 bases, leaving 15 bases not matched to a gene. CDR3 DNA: TGCAGTGCTAGAGAGTGGCCTAGCGGGAGCACCTTCGGGGAGCAGTACTTC. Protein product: CSAREWPSGSTFGEQYF.

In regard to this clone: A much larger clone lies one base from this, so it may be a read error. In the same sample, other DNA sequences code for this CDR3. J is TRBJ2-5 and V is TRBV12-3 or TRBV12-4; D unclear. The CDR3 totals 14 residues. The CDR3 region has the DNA TGTGCCAGCAGCCCCTCATTTGACCAGGAGACCCAGTACTTC. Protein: CASSPSFDQETQYF.

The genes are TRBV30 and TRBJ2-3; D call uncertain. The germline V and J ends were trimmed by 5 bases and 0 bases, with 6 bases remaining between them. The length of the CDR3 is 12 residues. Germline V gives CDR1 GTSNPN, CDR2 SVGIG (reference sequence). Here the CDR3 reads CAWQNSTDTQYF. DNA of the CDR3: TGTGCCTGGCAGAATAGCACAGATACGCAGTATTTT. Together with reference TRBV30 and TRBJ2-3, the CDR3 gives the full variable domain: SQTIHQWPATLVQPVGSPLSLECTVEGTSNPNLYWYRQAAGRGLQLLFYSVGIGQISSEVPQNLSASRPQDRQFILSSKKLLLSDSGFYLCAWQNSTDTQYFGPGTRLTVL.

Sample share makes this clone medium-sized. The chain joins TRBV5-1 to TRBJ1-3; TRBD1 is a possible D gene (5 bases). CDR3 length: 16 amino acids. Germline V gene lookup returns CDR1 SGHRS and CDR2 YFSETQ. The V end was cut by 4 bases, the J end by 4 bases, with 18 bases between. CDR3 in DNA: TGCGCCAGCAGCCTTCTATTCCAGGGTACAGGAAACACCATATATTTT. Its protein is CASSLLFQGTGNTIYF.

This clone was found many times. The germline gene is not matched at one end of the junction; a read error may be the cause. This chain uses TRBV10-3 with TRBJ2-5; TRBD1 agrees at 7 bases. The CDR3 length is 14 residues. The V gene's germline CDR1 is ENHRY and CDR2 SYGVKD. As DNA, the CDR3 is TGTGCCATCATGTCCGGGACAGATAGAGAGGCCCAGTACTTC. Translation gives CAIMSGTDREAQYF.

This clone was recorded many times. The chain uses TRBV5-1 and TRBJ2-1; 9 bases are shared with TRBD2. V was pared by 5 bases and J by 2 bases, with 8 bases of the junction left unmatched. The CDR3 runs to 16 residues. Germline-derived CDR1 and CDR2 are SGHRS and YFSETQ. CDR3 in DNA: TGCGCCAGCAGACGCCAGGGACTAGCCGCCTACAATGAGCAGTTCTTC. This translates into CASRRQGLAAYNEQFF.

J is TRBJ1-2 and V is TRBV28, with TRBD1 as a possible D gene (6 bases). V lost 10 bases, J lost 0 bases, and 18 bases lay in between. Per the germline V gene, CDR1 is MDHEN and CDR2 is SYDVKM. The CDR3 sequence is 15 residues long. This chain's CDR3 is CAIQTPDSSNYGYTF. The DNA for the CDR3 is TGTGCCATTCAAACCCCGGACAGTTCTAACTATGGCTACACCTTC.

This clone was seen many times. The CDR3 DNA sequence: TGCAGTGCTAGAAGGACAGGCGATAATTCACCCCTCCACTTT. This codes for CSARRTGDNSPLHF. The chain recombines TRBV20-1 with TRBJ1-6; TRBD1 matches at 7 bases. Germline values: CDR1 DFQATT, CDR2 SNEGSKA (reference sequence). Trimming cost V 2 bases and J 5 bases; bases outside gene matches: 3. CDR3 length: 14 amino acids.

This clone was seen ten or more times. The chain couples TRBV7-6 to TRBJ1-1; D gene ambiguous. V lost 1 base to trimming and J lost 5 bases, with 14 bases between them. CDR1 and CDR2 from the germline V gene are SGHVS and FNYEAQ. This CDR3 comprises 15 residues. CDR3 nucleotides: TGTGCCAGCAGCTTAGAGAGCTGGGGTGGGACTGAAGCTTTCTTT. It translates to CASSLESWGGTEAFF. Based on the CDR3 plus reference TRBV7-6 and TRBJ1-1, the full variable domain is GAGVSQSPRYKVTKRGQDVALRCDPISGHVSLYWYRQALGQGPEFLTYFNYEAQQDKSGLPNDRFSAERPEGSISTLTIQRTEQRDSAMYRCASSLESWGGTEAFFGQGTRLTVV.

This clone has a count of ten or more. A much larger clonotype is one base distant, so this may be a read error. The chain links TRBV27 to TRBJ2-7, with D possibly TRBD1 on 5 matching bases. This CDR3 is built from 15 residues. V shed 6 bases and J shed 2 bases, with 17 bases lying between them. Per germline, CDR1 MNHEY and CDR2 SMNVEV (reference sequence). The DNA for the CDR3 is TGTGCCAGCAGCCAACCTGGGGCAGCTACCTACGAGCAGTACTTC. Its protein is CASSQPGAATYEQYF.

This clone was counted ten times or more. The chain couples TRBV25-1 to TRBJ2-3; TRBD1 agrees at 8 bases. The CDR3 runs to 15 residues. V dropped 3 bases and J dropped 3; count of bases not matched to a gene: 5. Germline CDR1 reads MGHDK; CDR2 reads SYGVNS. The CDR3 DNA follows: TGTGCCAGCAGTGAGTGGACAGGGAGAACAGATACGCAGTATTTT. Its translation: CASSEWTGRTDTQYF.

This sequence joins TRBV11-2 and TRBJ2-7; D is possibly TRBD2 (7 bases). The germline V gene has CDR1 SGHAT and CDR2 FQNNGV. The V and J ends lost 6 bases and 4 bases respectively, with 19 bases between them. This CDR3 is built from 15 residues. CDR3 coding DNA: TGTGCCAGCAGTCTCTGCGGGGGCCTCGGATACGAGCAGTACTTC. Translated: CASSLCGGLGYEQYF. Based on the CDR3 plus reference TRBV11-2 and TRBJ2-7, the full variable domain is EAGVAQSPRYKIIEKRQSVAFWCNPISGHATLYWYQQILGQGPKLLIQFQNNGVVDDSQLPKDRFSAERLKGVDSTLKIQPAKLEDSAVYLCASSLCGGLGYEQYFGPGTRLTVT.

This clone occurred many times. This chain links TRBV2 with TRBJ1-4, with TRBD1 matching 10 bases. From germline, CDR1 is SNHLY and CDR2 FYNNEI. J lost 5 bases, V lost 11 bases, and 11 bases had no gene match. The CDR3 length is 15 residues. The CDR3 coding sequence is TGTGCCTCCCAAGGGGGACAGGGGTTAAATGAAAAACTGTTTTTT. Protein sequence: CASQGGQGLNEKLFF.

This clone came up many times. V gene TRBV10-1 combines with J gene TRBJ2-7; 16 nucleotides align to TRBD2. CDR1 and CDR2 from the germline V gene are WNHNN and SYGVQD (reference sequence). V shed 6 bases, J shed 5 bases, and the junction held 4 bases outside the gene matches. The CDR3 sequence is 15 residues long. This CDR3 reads CASRGLAGGPHEQYF. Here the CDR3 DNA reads TGCGCCAGCAGGGGACTAGCGGGAGGGCCCCACGAGCAGTACTTC.